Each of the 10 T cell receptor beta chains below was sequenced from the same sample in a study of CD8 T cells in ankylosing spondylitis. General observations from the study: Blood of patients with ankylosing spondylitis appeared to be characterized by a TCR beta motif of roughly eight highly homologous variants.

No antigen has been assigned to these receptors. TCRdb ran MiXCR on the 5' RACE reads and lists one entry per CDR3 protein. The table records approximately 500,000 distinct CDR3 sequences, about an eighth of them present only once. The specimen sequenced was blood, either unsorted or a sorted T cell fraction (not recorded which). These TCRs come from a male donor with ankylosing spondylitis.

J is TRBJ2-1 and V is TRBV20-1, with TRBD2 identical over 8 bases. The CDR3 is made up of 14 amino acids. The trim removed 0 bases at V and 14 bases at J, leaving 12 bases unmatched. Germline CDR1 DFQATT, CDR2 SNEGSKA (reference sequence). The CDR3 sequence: CSAREVLAGGYEFF. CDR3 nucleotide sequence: TGCAGTGCTAGAGAGGTTTTGGCGGGAGGATATGAGTTCTTC.

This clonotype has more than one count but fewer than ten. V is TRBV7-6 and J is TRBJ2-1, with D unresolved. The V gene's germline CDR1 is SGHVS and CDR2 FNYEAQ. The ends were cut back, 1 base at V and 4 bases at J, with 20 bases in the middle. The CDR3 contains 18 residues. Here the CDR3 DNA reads TGTGCCAGCAGCTTAGAGTCTTTGACGAGCGCCTATTACAATGAGCAGTTCTTC. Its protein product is CASSLESLTSAYYNEQFF.

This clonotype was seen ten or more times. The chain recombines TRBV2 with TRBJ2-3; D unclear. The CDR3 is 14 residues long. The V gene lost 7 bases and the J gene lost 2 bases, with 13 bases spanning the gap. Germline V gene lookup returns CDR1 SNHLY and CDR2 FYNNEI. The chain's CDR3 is CASIKGTNTDTQYF. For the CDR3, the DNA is TGTGCCAGCATAAAGGGTACCAACACAGATACGCAGTATTTT.

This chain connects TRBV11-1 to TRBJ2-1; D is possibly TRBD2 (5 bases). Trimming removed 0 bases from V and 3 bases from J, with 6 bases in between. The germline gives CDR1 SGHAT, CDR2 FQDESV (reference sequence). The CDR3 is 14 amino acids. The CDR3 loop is CASSLARDYNEQFF. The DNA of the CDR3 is TGTGCCAGCAGCTTAGCGAGGGACTACAATGAGCAGTTCTTC.

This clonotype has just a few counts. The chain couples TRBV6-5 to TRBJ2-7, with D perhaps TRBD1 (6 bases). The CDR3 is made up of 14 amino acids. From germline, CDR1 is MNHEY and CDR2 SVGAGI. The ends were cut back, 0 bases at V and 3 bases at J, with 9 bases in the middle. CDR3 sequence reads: CASSYSGQFYEQYF. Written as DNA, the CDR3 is TGTGCCAGCAGTTACTCGGGACAATTCTACGAGCAGTACTTC.

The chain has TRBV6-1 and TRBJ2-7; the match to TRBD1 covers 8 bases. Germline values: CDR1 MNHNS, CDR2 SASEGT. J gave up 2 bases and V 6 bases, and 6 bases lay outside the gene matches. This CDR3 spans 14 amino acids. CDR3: CASRPGQAAYEQYF. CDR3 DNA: TGTGCCAGCAGACCGGGACAGGCGGCCTACGAGCAGTACTTC.

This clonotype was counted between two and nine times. The CDR3 DNA reads as TGCGCCAGCAGCTTGTCCCCTCTTTCTGAGACCCAGTACTTC. Translating it yields CASSLSPLSETQYF. V usage is TRBV5-1 and J usage is TRBJ2-5; D gene unclear. CDR1 SGHRS and CDR2 YFSETQ come from the germline V gene. The CDR3 is made up of 14 amino acids. V was clipped by 1 base and J by 5 bases, with 12 bases between them.

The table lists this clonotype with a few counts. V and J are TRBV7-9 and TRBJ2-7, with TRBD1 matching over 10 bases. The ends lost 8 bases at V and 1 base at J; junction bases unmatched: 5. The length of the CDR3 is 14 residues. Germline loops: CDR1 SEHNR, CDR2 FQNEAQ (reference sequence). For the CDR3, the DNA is TGTGCCAGCTCTGGGGACAGGGGTTCCTACGAGCAGTACGTC. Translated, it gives CASSGDRGSYEQYV.

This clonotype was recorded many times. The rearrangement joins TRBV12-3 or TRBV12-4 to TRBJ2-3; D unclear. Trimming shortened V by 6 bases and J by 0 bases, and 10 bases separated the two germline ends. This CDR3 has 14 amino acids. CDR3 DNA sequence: TGTGCCAGCAGACCCCTGACAAGCACAGATACGCAGTATTTT. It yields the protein CASRPLTSTDTQYF.

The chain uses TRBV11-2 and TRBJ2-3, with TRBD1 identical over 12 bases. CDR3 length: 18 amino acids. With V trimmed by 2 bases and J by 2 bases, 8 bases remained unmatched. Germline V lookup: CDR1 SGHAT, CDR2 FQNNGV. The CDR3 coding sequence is TGTGCCAGCAGCTTAAGGGGACAGGGGGCGTGGGACACAGATACGCAGTATTTT. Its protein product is CASSLRGQGAWDTDTQYF.